This T cell receptor beta chain comes out of a study of beta chain features in type 1 diabetes. A few counts support this clone. Its antigen is as yet unknown. General study results and limits: TCRB CDR3s from Type 1 diabetes patients were moderately but significantly shorter in all four CD4+ subsets. Shorter templates may be favored by PCR, equally so in patients and controls.

Germline V gives CDR1 MDHEN, CDR2 SYDVKM. With 2 bases clipped from V and 2 bases from J, the junction kept 7 bases outside the gene matches. The CDR3 length is 17 residues. Expressed TCRB transcripts were sequenced after all isolated RNA was converted to cDNA. Using immunoSEQ multiplex PCR, the repertoire was profiled, and TCRdb retains in-frame clones only, with some absent. The table includes hundreds of thousands of clones, around a sixth detected once. This clonotype was obtained from a man between 18 and 29 years old in good health. The chain combines TRBV28 with TRBJ2-7; 12 nucleotides match TRBD2. The source material was naive CD4+ T cells from blood. DNA of the CDR3: TGTGCCAGCAGTTTAGAACTAGCGGGAGGCCGAACCTACGAGCAGTACTTC. It specifies CASSLELAGGRTYEQYF.